This T cell receptor beta chain originates from a study of blood T cell repertoires in COVID-19. About the study: Acute and convalescent COVID-19 specimens originated in the United States, Italy and Spain.

This clone was seen only once. The CDR3 covers 16 residues. With 4 bases clipped from V and 0 bases from J, the junction kept 6 bases outside the gene matches. From germline, CDR1 is MNHEY and CDR2 SMNVEV (reference sequence). How the authors handled the data: Estimation of nucleated cell counts was performed using reference gene primer amplification. Sequencing used immunoSEQ multiplex PCR; TCRdb keeps in-frame clones, though not all of them. The D gene and trimming were derived from the DNA, and the V and J assignments and clone size from that table. The table has over 300,000 clones, more than 75% seen once.

The sample consisted of peripheral blood. This receptor was obtained from a woman aged 45-65 years with acute or convalescent COVID-19. The chain joins TRBV27 to TRBJ1-1; 9 positions agree with TRBD1. CDR3 amino acids: CASSSGTGTMNTEAFF. The CDR3 DNA follows: TGTGCCAGCAGTTCTGGGACAGGGACTATGAACACTGAAGCTTTCTTT.